This TCR beta chain is from a study of patients and donors after allogeneic stem cell transplantation. This clonotype was recorded a few times. One entry per CDR3 protein, called by TCRdb with MiXCR from the RT-PCR reads. The repertoire holds about 960,000 distinct CDR3 sequences, with under 20% as singletons. The CDR3 is 14 amino acids. Between the trimmed V and J ends, which lost 4 bases and 4 bases, there was a span of 14 bases. CDR1 is MNHEY, CDR2 SVGEGT, per germline. Material for sequencing was blood, either unsorted or a sorted T cell fraction (not recorded which). This clonotype was obtained from a human donor who was either an allogeneic HSCT recipient or a stem cell or donor lymphocyte infusion donor (not recorded which). It is not recorded whose cells these are; they may come from a transplant donor. The chain has TRBV6-2 or TRBV6-3 and TRBJ2-7; D may be TRBD1 or TRBD2 (5 bases each). The CDR3 spells CASSLVGTVYEQYF. CDR3 coding DNA: TGTGCCAGCAGTTTGGTTGGGACGGTGTACGAGCAGTACTTC.